Listed here are 10 T cell receptor beta chains from one sample, sequenced in a study of OX40 agonist ivuxolimab in advanced cancers. Profiled with immunoSEQ multiplex PCR; TCRdb holds only in-frame clones, not every one. The sample consists of roughly 28,000 clones, 87% of them appearing once. The source material was CD4+ or CD8+ T cells sorted from blood, sampled in a trial of the OX40 agonist ivuxolimab. These receptor sequences come from an adult with an advanced solid tumor such as melanoma, head and neck, liver or kidney cancer.

This clone has only a few counts. The V and J genes are TRBV4-1 and TRBJ2-1, with no clear D. Germline values: CDR1 MGHRA, CDR2 YSYEKL. The ends were cut back, 2 bases at V and 5 bases at J, with 10 bases in the middle. The CDR3 runs 14 residues. In DNA, the CDR3 is TGCGCCAGCAGCCAACTCACTACGAACAATGAGCAGTTCTTC. Translating gives CASSQLTTNNEQFF.

This clone came up once. The chain carries TRBV27 and TRBJ1-5, with TRBD1 matching 7 bases. This CDR3 contains 14 residues. V trimming: 5 bases; J trimming: 4 bases; junction bases outside the gene matches: 5. Germline CDR1 and CDR2: MNHEY and SMNVEV (reference sequence). CDR3 sequence: CASSAGTANQPQHF. The CDR3 DNA sequence: TGTGCCAGCAGTGCGGGGACAGCGAATCAGCCCCAGCATTTT.

The V gene is TRBV27, the J gene TRBJ2-7; 12 bases match TRBD2. The CDR3 totals 14 residues. Germline assignment: CDR1 MNHEY and CDR2 SMNVEV (reference sequence). The V gene end was trimmed by 2 bases and the J gene end by 4 bases; junction bases not matched to a gene: 0. The CDR3 reads CASSLTSGRYEQYF. The CDR3 bases are TGTGCCAGCAGTTTAACTAGCGGGAGGTACGAGCAGTACTTC.

The gene calls are TRBV4-1 and TRBJ2-7; D not resolved. The V gene's germline CDR1 is MGHRA and CDR2 YSYEKL. The V end lost 1 base, the J end lost 3 bases, and 7 bases lay between the germline ends. The CDR3 length is 13 residues. The CDR3, as DNA: TGCGCCAGCAGCCAAGCCCAGTTCTACGAGCAGTACTTC. Its protein is CASSQAQFYEQYF.

A single count supports this clone. V gene TRBV11-2 combines with J gene TRBJ2-7; D unclear. The germline V gene has CDR1 SGHAT and CDR2 FQNNGV. V lost 2 bases, J lost 3 bases, and 8 bases lay in between. The CDR3 length is 13 residues. The CDR3 nucleotides are TGTGCCAGCAGCTTAATCCCCAACTACGAGCAGTACTTC. Translation: CASSLIPNYEQYF. Together with reference TRBV11-2 and TRBJ2-7, the CDR3 gives the full variable domain: EAGVAQSPRYKIIEKRQSVAFWCNPISGHATLYWYQQILGQGPKLLIQFQNNGVVDDSQLPKDRFSAERLKGVDSTLKIQPAKLEDSAVYLCASSLIPNYEQYFGPGTRLTVT.

This clone was detected only once. This chain links TRBV4-2 with TRBJ2-3, with 8 bases fitting TRBD2. In germline, CDR1 is LGHNA, CDR2 YNFKEQ. V was clipped by 4 bases and J by 5 bases; unmatched bases: 2. CDR3 length: 13 amino acids. The CDR3 DNA follows: TGTGCCAGCAGCCGTCTAGCGGGAGATACGCAGTATTTT. It yields the protein CASSRLAGDTQYF.

A single count supports this clone. This sequence joins TRBV4-3 and TRBJ2-3; TRBD2 is a possible D gene (6 bases). CDR1 and CDR2 (germline): LGHNA, YSLEER. The CDR3 is made up of 18 amino acids. Deletions cut 0 bases from V and 1 base from J, with 17 bases between. DNA for the CDR3: TGCGCCAGCAGCCAAGACCTACGGAGGGGTTGGGGCACAGATACGCAGTATTTT. This gives the protein CASSQDLRRGWGTDTQYF.

The chain links TRBV19 to TRBJ1-1; no firm D call. Germline loops: CDR1 LNHDA, CDR2 SQIVND (reference sequence). V was trimmed by 6 bases and J by 8 bases, leaving 7 bases between them. There are 10 residues in the CDR3. The CDR3 DNA is TGTGCCAGTAGGGCGGACGAAGCTTTCTTT. It translates to CASRADEAFF.

The chain joins TRBV7-9 to TRBJ2-7; D is perhaps TRBD1 or TRBD2 (5 bases each). Per germline, CDR1 SEHNR and CDR2 FQNEAQ (reference sequence). V was trimmed by 5 bases and J by 0 bases, leaving 11 bases between them. The CDR3 length is 14 residues. CDR3 DNA: TGTGCCAGCAGCCGACGGGACGGCTCCTACGAGCAGTACTTC. Encoded protein: CASSRRDGSYEQYF.

This clone was recorded a few times. V is TRBV19 and J is TRBJ1-5, with D possibly being TRBD1 (5 bases). The CDR3 is 15 amino acids. Between the trimmed V and J ends, which lost 4 bases and 7 bases, there was a span of 17 bases. CDR1 and CDR2 (germline): LNHDA, SQIVND (reference sequence). The CDR3 spells CASSTWGQGEQPQHF. DNA for the CDR3: TGTGCCAGTAGTACCTGGGGTCAGGGTGAACAGCCCCAGCATTTT.